This paragraph covers one T cell receptor (beta chain) sequence. Assay used: immunoSEQ multiplex PCR; TCRdb lists only in-frame clones, some missing. The sample holds about 160,000 clones, about 90% seen once. This specimen belongs to a study of blood T cell repertoires in COVID-19. The V and J ends lost 1 base and 6 bases, in that order; junction bases with no gene match: 8. The CDR3 sequence is 16 residues long. CDR1 is SGHAT, CDR2 FQNNGV, per germline. This clonotype originated in a man older than 75 with acute or convalescent COVID-19. V gene TRBV11-2 combines with J gene TRBJ2-4; 8 bases align to TRBD2. The sample comprised peripheral blood. The chain's CDR3 is CASSLGGTRGGNIQYF. The CDR3 DNA follows: TGTGCCAGCAGCTTAGGAGGGACTAGAGGGGGAAACATTCAGTACTTC.